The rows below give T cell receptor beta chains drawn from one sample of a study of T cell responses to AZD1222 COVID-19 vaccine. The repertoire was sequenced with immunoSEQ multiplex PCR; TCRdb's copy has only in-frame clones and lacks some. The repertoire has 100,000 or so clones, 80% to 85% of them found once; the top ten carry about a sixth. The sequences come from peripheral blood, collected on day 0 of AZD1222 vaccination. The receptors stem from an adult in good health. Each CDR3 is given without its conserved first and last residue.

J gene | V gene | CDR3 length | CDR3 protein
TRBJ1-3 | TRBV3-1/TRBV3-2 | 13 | ASSQAQVSGNTIY
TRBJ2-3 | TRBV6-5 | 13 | ASSYSRGPTDTQY
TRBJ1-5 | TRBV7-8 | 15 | ASSIRTGGKGDQPQH
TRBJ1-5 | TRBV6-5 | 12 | ATRDILSNQPQH
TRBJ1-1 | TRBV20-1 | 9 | SVSQGFEAF
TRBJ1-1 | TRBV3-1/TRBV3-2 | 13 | ASSQELPGRTEAF
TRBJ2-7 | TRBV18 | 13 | ASSPLSGGPYEQY
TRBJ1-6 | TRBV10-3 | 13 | AISTGQGGNSPLH
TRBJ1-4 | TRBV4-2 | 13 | ASSQGQGRYEKLF
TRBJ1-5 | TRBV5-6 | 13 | ASSRAGGQDQPQH
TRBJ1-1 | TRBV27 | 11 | ASSSSDGHEAF
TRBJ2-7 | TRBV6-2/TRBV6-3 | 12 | ASSRDRGEYEQY
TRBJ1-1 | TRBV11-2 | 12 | ASSLGQGNTEAF
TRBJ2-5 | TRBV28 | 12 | ASTKRGDQETQY
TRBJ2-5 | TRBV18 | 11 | ASSGPTQETQY
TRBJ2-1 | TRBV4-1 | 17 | ASSHRLAVVSSSYNEQF
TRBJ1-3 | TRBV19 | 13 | ASSIDLEVGNTIY
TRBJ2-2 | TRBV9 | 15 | ASSVVGTGQTTGELF
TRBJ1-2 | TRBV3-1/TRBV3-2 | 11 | ASSQDGIYGYT
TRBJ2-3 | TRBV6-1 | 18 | ASSDGPPGLAGGSTDTQY
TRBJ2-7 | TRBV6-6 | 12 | ASSYGRGSYEQY
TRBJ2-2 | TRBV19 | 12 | AVPDQGNTGELF
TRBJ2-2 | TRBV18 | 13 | ASSPRGSDTGELF
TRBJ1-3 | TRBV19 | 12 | ASTRQSSGNTIY
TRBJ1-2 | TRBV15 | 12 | ATSRDPGQGVYT
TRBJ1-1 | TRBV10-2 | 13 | ASRGTGGWNTEAF
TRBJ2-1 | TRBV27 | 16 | ASSPSRGGRDRANEQF
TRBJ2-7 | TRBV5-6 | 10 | ASSSGSYEQY
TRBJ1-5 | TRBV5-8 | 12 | ASSPRGYNQPQH
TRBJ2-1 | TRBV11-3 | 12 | ASSFPASGQLQF
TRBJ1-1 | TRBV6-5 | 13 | ATRLGTVGDTEAF
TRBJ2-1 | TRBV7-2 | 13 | ASSAGGRERNEQF
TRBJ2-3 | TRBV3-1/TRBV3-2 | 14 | ASSRKVQAGTDTQY
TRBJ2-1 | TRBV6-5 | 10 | ASSLGRNEQF
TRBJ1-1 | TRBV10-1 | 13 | ASSKSGSSGTEAF
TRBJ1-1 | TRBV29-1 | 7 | SVDTEAF
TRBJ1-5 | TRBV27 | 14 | ASSPEGTGRNQPQH
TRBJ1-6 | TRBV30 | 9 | AWSGGSPLH
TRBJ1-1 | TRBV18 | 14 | ASSSDWGQFNTEAF
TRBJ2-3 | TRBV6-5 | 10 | ASKIGENTQY
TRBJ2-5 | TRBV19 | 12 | ASTRPGGAETQY
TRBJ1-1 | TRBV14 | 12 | ASSRSEKNTEAF
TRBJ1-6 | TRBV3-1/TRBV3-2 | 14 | ASSQSKGQGNSPLH
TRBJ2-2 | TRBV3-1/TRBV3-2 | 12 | ASSRREGYGELF
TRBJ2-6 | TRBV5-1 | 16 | ASSLIDRGTSGANVLT
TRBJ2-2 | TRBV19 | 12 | ASRQGQASGELF
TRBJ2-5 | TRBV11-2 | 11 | ASSSFNIETQY
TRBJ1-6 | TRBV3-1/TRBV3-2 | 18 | ASSQEGDREDKTPNSPLH
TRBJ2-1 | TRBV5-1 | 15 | ASSLGTASRSYNEQF
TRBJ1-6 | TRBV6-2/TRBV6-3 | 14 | ASSYPVGGGNSPLH
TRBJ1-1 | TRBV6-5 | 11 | ASSLPGGAEAF
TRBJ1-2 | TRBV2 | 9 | ASSDSNGYT
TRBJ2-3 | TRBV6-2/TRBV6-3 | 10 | ASSSQRDTQY
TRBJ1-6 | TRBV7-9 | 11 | ASTGQLNSPLH
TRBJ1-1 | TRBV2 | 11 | ASSEVMDTEAF
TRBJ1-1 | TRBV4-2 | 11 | ASSRVGNTEAF
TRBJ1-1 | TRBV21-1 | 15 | ASSKLGTGRYDTEAF
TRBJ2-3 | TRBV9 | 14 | ASTRAAGGVTDTQY
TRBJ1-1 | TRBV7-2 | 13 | ASSPPPGSYTEAF